The sequence of this TCR beta chain was determined in a study of blood T cell repertoires in COVID-19 (dated by TCRdb to the early 2020s). Context from the whole study: The collaborator samples originated in the United States, Italy and Spain and spanned the acute and convalescent phases of COVID-19. The material from the prospective study consisted of cDNA or gDNA derived from T cells, B-cell-depleted T cells, or PBMCs. The dataset comprised deeply sampled blood TCRbeta repertoires from subjects exposed to, actively infected with, or recovered from COVID-19. The repertoires were released in a freely available public database meant as a resource for research on the immune response to SARS-CoV-2. The samples were drawn from the first 160 participants of the ongoing ImmuneRACE study and from some 1,300 subjects provided by 6 global collaborators. The sample metadata nearly always contained a de-identified subject ID, COVID-19 status, age in years and sex. HLA class I and class II types, where available, came from metadata supplied by the sample provider rather than from assay-based typing. Findings and caveats that apply to the study as a whole: The amount of clinical and demographic metadata varied by source and participant and was provided uncurated.

To note about this clone: Its antigen target is currently unknown. Nothing much larger sits one base from this clone, and base qualities are not available.

Whole blood was collected in K2EDTA tubes by collaborating institutions according to the institutions' own protocols. For TCRbeta analysis, collaborators shipped samples as frozen whole blood, isolated PBMCs, or DNA extracted from either of those sample types. The CDR3 covers 14 residues, taking in both the cysteine and the phenylalanine. The only DNA kept is the CDR3, 42 bases in frame from the first base. After removal of 6 bases from V and 2 bases from J, the junction retains 4 bases not matched to a gene. CDR1 KGHSH and CDR2 LQKENI were looked up in the germline V gene. TCRbeta CDR3 regions were amplified from genomic DNA using the immunoSEQ Assay, a bias-controlled multiplex PCR. On the study's bioinformatics: The number of nucleated cells in each sample was estimated by amplification of reference gene primers within the assay. To quantify the absolute abundance of each unique TCRbeta CDR3 rearrangement, sequence reads were collapsed and filtered. For each sample, productive Simpson clonality was calculated as the square root of Simpson's diversity index across productive rearrangements. What TCRdb holds here is the immuneACCESS table cut down to in-frame rearrangements. Part of the clones is not present; checked against another copy, under half of the missing clones reflect an unresolved V gene, and the others are unexplained. The V and J calls and the clone size are those of that table, but D and trimming were determined from the DNA. The sample data list over 60,000 clones, and more than 80% of these were observed just once. Jointly, the top ten make up 35% of the sample.

Sequencing used peripheral blood. The sequence links TRBV18 to TRBJ2-5; 9 central nucleotides agree with TRBD1. The origin of this receptor is an elderly woman with active or convalescent COVID-19. The CDR3 protein: CASSLGQGQETQYF. The sequence in DNA is TGTGCCAGCTCCCTGGGACAGGGACAAGAGACCCAGTACTTC. Joined to the reference TRBV18 and TRBJ2-5 proteins, this CDR3 gives the full variable domain: NAGVMQNPRHLVRRRGQEARLRCSPMKGHSHVYWYRQLPEEGLKFMVYLQKENIIDESGMPKERFSAEFPKEGPSILRIQQVVRGDSAAYFCASSLGQGQETQYFGPGTRLLVL.